The 29 T cell receptor beta chains below were found in one sample sequenced in a study of graft-versus-host responses after intestinal transplantation. Plated together were roughly 200,000 CFSE-labeled responder cells and roughly 200,000 irradiated, violet-dye-labeled stimulator cells. The data were produced by immunoSEQ multiplex PCR, yet TCRdb's version contains in-frame clones alone and is incomplete. The data hold around 21,000 clones, with roughly 33% observed a single time. Sequenced material: alloreactive CD8+ T cells from a mixed lymphocyte reaction culture, taken before intestinal transplant. Noted subset: CFSE-low proliferating T cells sorted from roughly 6-day pre-transplant mixed lymphocyte reaction (GvH or HvG direction). These receptors were taken from a human patient who received an intestinal transplant.

The chain couples TRBV19 to TRBJ2-3, with D possibly called TRBD1 or TRBD2 (5 bases each). Trimming took off 7 bases at V and 14 bases at J, with 16 bases between the two ends. Germline CDR1 and CDR2: LNHDA and SQIVND (reference sequence). CDR3 size: 11 residues. CDR3 bases: TGTGCCAGTATTCGGGACGGTTTTCGGTATTTT. Protein sequence: CASIRDGFRYF.

The chain uses TRBV10-3 and TRBJ2-1; unclear D gene. V lost 5 bases and J lost 0, with 11 bases in between. The CDR3 is made up of 15 amino acids. Per the germline V gene, CDR1 is ENHRY and CDR2 is SYGVKD. The CDR3 DNA reads TGTGCCATCAGTCGTTTACCGAGCTCCTACAATGAGCAGTTCTTC. Its protein is CAISRLPSSYNEQFF.

This clone was recorded a few times. The CDR3 spells CASSIVSTNSPLHF. The CDR3 DNA sequence: TGTGCCAGTAGTATAGTCAGTACTAATTCACCCCTCCACTTT. The chain has TRBV19 and TRBJ1-6; D uncertain. CDR1 is LNHDA and CDR2 is SQIVND in the germline V gene (reference sequence). The V gene lost 1 base and the J gene lost 6 bases, with 7 bases spanning the gap. The CDR3 runs to 14 residues.

A few counts support this clone. This rearrangement joins TRBV7-9 to TRBJ2-1, with 7 bases lining up with TRBD1. Looked up from germline, CDR1 is SEHNR and CDR2 is FQNEAQ (reference sequence). The J segment lost 3 bases and the V segment lost 5 bases, leaving 4 bases of the junction unmatched. The CDR3 consists of 14 residues. The CDR3, as DNA: TGTGCCAGCAGCGCCCGGGACAGCTACAATGAGCAGTTCTTC. This encodes CASSARDSYNEQFF.

This clone was found a few times. The chain has TRBV7-2 and TRBJ1-1; a weak D match, TRBD1 (5 bases). Germline assignment: CDR1 SGHTA and CDR2 FQGNSA. V lost 5 bases and J lost 3, with 10 bases in between. This CDR3 has 13 residues. The CDR3: CASSRGWDTEAFF. The CDR3 bases are TGTGCCAGCAGCCGGGGGTGGGACACTGAAGCTTTCTTT. Based on the CDR3 plus reference TRBV7-2 and TRBJ1-1, the full variable domain is GAGVSQSPSNKVTEKGKDVELRCDPISGHTALYWYRQSLGQGLEFLIYFQGNSAPDKSGLPSDRFSAERTGGSVSTLTIQRTQQEDSAVYLCASSRGWDTEAFFGQGTRLTVV.

V is TRBV29-1 and J is TRBJ2-1; D is possibly TRBD2 (6 bases). Germline CDR1 and CDR2: SQVTM and ANQGSEA. This CDR3 is 11 amino acids long. V lost 7 bases, J lost 12 bases, and 16 bases lay in between. The CDR3 bases are TGCAGCGCAACCCACGGACTATCGCAGTTCTTC. It is translated as CSATHGLSQFF.

Judged by abundance, this clone is medium-sized (0.01 to 0.1%). The rearrangement uses TRBV27 and TRBJ1-4; no definite D call. The CDR3 consists of 17 residues. Germline CDR1 and CDR2: MNHEY and SMNVEV (reference sequence). V lost 6 bases and J 0 bases, leaving 17 bases between the germline ends. The CDR3 DNA reads TGTGCCAGCAGACCGCAGGAGGGTGGCGCAACTAATGAAAAACTGTTTTTT. This encodes CASRPQEGGATNEKLFF. Full variable domain (outside the CDR3, taken from reference TRBV27 and TRBJ1-4): EAQVTQNPRYLITVTGKKLTVTCSQNMNHEYMSWYRQDPGLGLRQIYYSMNVEVTDKGDVPEGYKVSRKEKRNFPLILESPSPNQTSLYFCASRPQEGGATNEKLFFGSGTQLSVL.

This clone occurred a few times. The V call is TRBV6-1, the J call TRBJ2-7, with 8 positions matching TRBD2. V dropped 7 bases and J dropped 6; count of bases not matched to a gene: 8. This CDR3 spans 13 amino acids. CDR1 is MNHNS and CDR2 is SASEGT in the germline V gene. DNA for the CDR3: TGTGCCAGCACCCACGGGGGGGCTTTCGAGCAGTACTTC. Its translation: CASTHGGAFEQYF.

This clone was counted only a few times. The chain has TRBV5-4 and TRBJ1-5; D unclear. Germline CDR1 is SGHNT and CDR2 is YYREEE (reference sequence). The V end was cut by 7 bases, the J end by 3 bases, with 14 bases between. CDR3 length equals 14 residues. CDR3 DNA sequence: TGTGCCAGCTCTCTAGGCGGGAACAATCAGCCCCAGCATTTT. Protein sequence: CASSLGGNNQPQHF.

The CDR3 bases are TGTGCCAGCAGCCCCAAGAGGGGGCATATGAACACTGAAGCTTTCTTT. It translates to CASSPKRGHMNTEAFF. J is TRBJ1-1 and V is TRBV7-7, with TRBD1 matching 7 bases. Trimming took 5 bases from V and 0 from J; bases not matched to a gene: 9. The germline gives CDR1 SSHAT, CDR2 FNYEAQ (reference sequence). The CDR3 consists of 16 residues. Variable domain in full (rest from reference TRBV7-7 and TRBJ1-1): GAGVSQSPRYKVTKRGQDVTLRCDPISSHATLYWYQQALGQGPEFLTYFNYEAQPDKSGLPSDRFSAERPEGSISTLTIQRTEQRDSAMYRCASSPKRGHMNTEAFFGQGTRLTVV.

V and J are TRBV6-1 and TRBJ2-1; either TRBD1 or TRBD2 may fit D (5 bases each). V was cut by 1 base and J by 5 bases, with 12 bases left in between. The CDR3 loop spans 15 amino acids. Germline V gene lookup returns CDR1 MNHNS and CDR2 SASEGT. CDR3 amino acids: CASSEDRWDDNEQFF. The CDR3 DNA reads TGTGCCAGCAGTGAAGACAGGTGGGACGACAATGAGCAGTTCTTC.

This clone was found a few times. The chain links TRBV13 to TRBJ2-3; D could derive from TRBD1 or TRBD2 (5 bases each). V lost 4 bases and J 1 base, leaving 9 bases between the germline ends. The length of the CDR3 is 14 residues. Germline V CDR1 and CDR2: PRHDT, FYEKMQ (reference sequence). CDR3 protein: CASSSRDGTDTQYF. CDR3 DNA sequence: TGTGCCAGCAGCTCTAGGGACGGCACAGATACGCAGTATTTT.

The CDR3 protein is CATRAGYEQYF. CDR3 coding DNA: TGTGCCACTCGAGCAGGGTACGAGCAGTACTTC. The chain carries TRBV7-9 and TRBJ2-7; tentatively, D is TRBD1 (5 bases). The CDR3 length is 11 residues. Per germline, CDR1 SEHNR and CDR2 FQNEAQ (reference sequence). Trimming pared 10 bases from V and 4 bases from J, leaving 11 bases between.

This clone was detected only a few times. The rearrangement uses TRBV27 and TRBJ2-3; D gene ambiguous. The V end was cut by 3 bases, the J end by 1 base, with 14 bases between. Germline V gene data show CDR1 as MNHEY and CDR2 as SMNVEV (reference sequence). This CDR3 contains 16 residues. In nucleotides, the CDR3 is TGTGCCAGCAGTTTTTTGGGCTATGGGGGCACAGATACGCAGTATTTT. As protein: CASSFLGYGGTDTQYF.

This sequence joins TRBV6-5 and TRBJ1-4, with D perhaps matching TRBD1 (5 bases). The CDR3 is 15 amino acids. Germline CDR1 is MNHEY and CDR2 is SVGAGI. The V and J ends lost 0 bases and 3 bases respectively, with 8 bases between them. The CDR3 DNA sequence: TGTGCCAGCAGTTACTCGGGGGGAGCTAATGAAAAACTGTTTTTT. Translation: CASSYSGGANEKLFF.

In regard to this clone: Within the sample, other DNA sequences also encode this same CDR3. The V and J genes are TRBV4-1 and TRBJ2-5; TRBD2 might be the D (6 bases). Germline loops: CDR1 MGHRA, CDR2 YSYEKL. CDR3 length equals 15 residues. Deletions cut 3 bases from V and 2 bases from J, with 13 bases between. CDR3 in DNA: TGCGCCAGCAGCCAGGTAACGGGAGTTCAAGAGACCCAGTACTTC. It specifies CASSQVTGVQETQYF.

This clone was found a few times. The rearrangement uses TRBV6-5 and TRBJ1-1; D is ambiguous. V was shortened by 6 bases and J by 1 base, with 15 bases between the two germline ends. CDR3 length: 15 residues. CDR1 is MNHEY, CDR2 SVGAGI, per germline. CDR3 sequence reads: CASSGRPTRNTEAFF. The CDR3 nucleotides read TGTGCCAGCAGCGGCAGACCGACCCGGAACACTGAAGCTTTCTTT.

Sample share makes this clone medium-sized. Other DNA sequences from this sample encode an identical CDR3 as well. The chain joins TRBV7-9 to TRBJ2-7; D gene unclear. This CDR3 is 13 amino acids long. V was shortened by 5 bases and J by 4 bases, with 12 bases between the two germline ends. In germline, CDR1 is SEHNR, CDR2 FQNEAQ (reference sequence). CDR3 nucleotides: TGTGCCAGCAGCCCCCCTGGTGGATACGAGCAGTACTTC. Encoded protein: CASSPPGGYEQYF.

The rearrangement joins TRBV11-2 to TRBJ2-1; D might be TRBD2 (5 bases). V shed 3 bases and J shed 7 bases, with 19 bases lying between them. There are 16 residues in the CDR3. Germline CDR1 reads SGHAT; CDR2 reads FQNNGV. The CDR3 nucleotides are TGTGCCAGCAGCTTGGAAGCTCGGGATGGTAATAATGAGCAGTTCTTC. Translated: CASSLEARDGNNEQFF.

The genes are TRBV2 and TRBJ2-5; D tentatively fits TRBD1 or TRBD2 (5 bases each). With the DNA end fitting TRBJ2-7 better, the J assignment may be wrong. Germline V gene lookup returns CDR1 SNHLY and CDR2 FYNNEI. The CDR3 is 13 amino acids. The DNA of the CDR3 is TGTGCCAGCAGTTTTCCTCTGGGGGACGAGCAGTACTTC. Translation gives CASSFPLGDEQYF.

The chain employs TRBV10-1 and TRBJ2-5, with TRBD2 matching over 8 bases. Trimming took 8 bases from V and 7 from J; bases not matched to a gene: 15. Germline loops: CDR1 WNHNN, CDR2 SYGVQD (reference sequence). The CDR3 runs to 15 residues. Here the CDR3 reads CASHDEGVRGGTQYF. In nucleotides, the CDR3 is TGCGCCAGCCATGATGAGGGTGTCCGGGGGGGGACCCAGTACTTC.

The chain uses TRBV9 and TRBJ2-5; D gene unclear. Between the trimmed V and J ends, which lost 0 bases and 5 bases, there was a span of 8 bases. The CDR3 totals 13 residues. CDR1 is SGDLS and CDR2 is YYNGEE in the germline V gene. The CDR3 nucleotides read TGTGCCAGCAGCGTAGATTTCCGGGAGACCCAGTACTTC. This encodes CASSVDFRETQYF. Full variable domain (missing parts from reference TRBV9 and TRBJ2-5): DSGVTQTPKHLITATGQRVTLRCSPRSGDLSVYWYQQSLDQGLQFLIQYYNGEERAKGNILERFSAQQFPDLHSELNLSSLELGDSALYFCASSVDFRETQYFGPGTRLLVL.

The chain links TRBV6-1 to TRBJ2-7; D unclear. Germline V gene sequence: CDR1 MNHNS, CDR2 SASEGT. CDR3 length: 10 residues. V shed 8 bases and J shed 5 bases, with 7 bases lying between them. As DNA, the CDR3 is TGTGCCAGCGCTAGTCACGAGCAGTACTTC. Translation: CASASHEQYF.

The chain is built from TRBV6-5 and TRBJ1-6; the D gene is possibly TRBD1 (5 bases). The CDR3 spans 14 residues. Looked up from germline, CDR1 is MNHEY and CDR2 is SVGAGI. V gave up 4 bases and J gave up 7 bases, with 11 bases separating them. CDR3 protein: CASSFETDNSPLHF. For the CDR3, the DNA is TGTGCCAGCAGTTTCGAGACAGACAATTCACCCCTCCACTTT.

This clone has more than one count but fewer than ten. The chain combines TRBV19 with TRBJ2-7; 11 positions agree with TRBD1. The CDR3 consists of 15 residues. With 5 bases clipped from V and 4 bases from J, the junction kept 7 bases outside the gene matches. CDR1 and CDR2 (germline): LNHDA, SQIVND (reference sequence). CDR3 bases: TGTGCCAGTAGTTCGGGGACAGGGGGAGGGTACGAGCAGTACTTC. This encodes CASSSGTGGGYEQYF.

The chain joins TRBV18 to TRBJ2-5; D possibly uses TRBD1 or TRBD2 (5 bases each). Trimming took 4 bases from V and 2 from J, leaving 14 bases between them. Germline values: CDR1 KGHSH, CDR2 LQKENI. CDR3 size: 15 residues. The CDR3: CASSRPGTWQETQYF. The CDR3, as DNA: TGTGCCAGCTCACGTCCCGGGACCTGGCAAGAGACCCAGTACTTC.

The chain employs TRBV4-1 and TRBJ2-7; tentative D call: TRBD2 (5 bases). CDR3 length equals 13 residues. The germline V and J ends were trimmed by 3 bases and 2 bases, with 8 bases remaining between them. CDR1 and CDR2 (germline): MGHRA, YSYEKL. The CDR3 sequence is CASSHEGPYEQYF. The CDR3 nucleotides read TGCGCCAGCAGCCACGAGGGTCCCTACGAGCAGTACTTC.

The gene calls are TRBV6-5 and TRBJ2-7; no clear D. The CDR3 loop spans 11 amino acids. V was trimmed by 5 bases and J by 6 bases, leaving 8 bases between them. In germline, CDR1 is MNHEY, CDR2 SVGAGI. CDR3 region: CASSELGEQYF. The CDR3 coding sequence is TGTGCCAGCAGTGAACTCGGCGAGCAGTACTTC.

The CDR3 DNA follows: TGTGCCAGCAGCCTAGTGGGCAGATCCTACGAGCAGTACTTC. Protein: CASSLVGRSYEQYF. The chain couples TRBV7-9 to TRBJ2-7; D is unresolved. The V and J ends lost 5 bases and 1 base respectively, with 12 bases between them. The CDR3 runs 14 residues. Germline loops: CDR1 SEHNR, CDR2 FQNEAQ (reference sequence). The whole variable domain, filled in from reference TRBV7-9 and TRBJ2-7, reads DTGVSQNPRHKITKRGQNVTFRCDPISEHNRLYWYRQTLGQGPEFLTYFQNEAQLEKSRLLSDRFSAERPKGSFSTLEIQRTEQGDSAMYLCASSLVGRSYEQYFGPGTRLTVT.